The source of this TCR beta chain is a study of blood T cells in healthy people across ages. Whole-study results and caveats: It was not possible, with unsorted PBMCs, to conclusively compare naive and antigen-experienced cells. Measured against age, TCR beta diversity per million T cells decreased in a roughly linear manner.

From germline, CDR1 is MGHRA and CDR2 YSYEKL. CDR3 length equals 18 residues. Trimming cost V 2 bases and J 4 bases; bases outside gene matches: 15. A second about 7 to 11 cycle PCR used barcoded and J-beta primers. A single record per CDR3 protein comes from TCRdb applying MiXCR to the 5' RACE reads. Of over 1,200,000 distinct CDR3 sequences listed, approximately 59% are singletons. This clonotype was counted a few times. No antigen is known for it. Healthy individuals of Caucasian origin from Russia, aged about 6 to 95, served as donors. The TCR sequence derives from a man aged 18 to 29 in good health. J is TRBJ2-5 and V is TRBV4-1; TRBD1 matches 8 bases. Material for sequencing was blood. The CDR3 loop is CASSQSSSGRGLGETQYF. The DNA of the CDR3 is TGCGCCAGCAGCCAAAGTAGCTCGGGCAGGGGGCTAGGAGAGACCCAGTACTTC.